The 19 T cell receptor beta chains presented below share a single source sample, sequenced in a study of OX40 agonist ivuxolimab in advanced cancers. The protocol was immunoSEQ multiplex PCR, while the TCRdb copy is restricted to in-frame clones and leaves out a portion. Of approximately 130,000 clones in the sample, about 93% were seen once. The specimen comprised CD4+ or CD8+ T cells sorted from blood, sampled in a trial of the OX40 agonist ivuxolimab. Source of these receptors: an adult with an advanced solid tumor such as melanoma, head and neck, liver or kidney cancer.

As regards this clone: It is likely a read error, because the conserved phenylalanine at the end of the CDR3 is missing. The limits of the CDR3 on the DNA are not certain, so only TCRdb's listed CDR3 is given. J is TRBJ1-4 and V is TRBV10-3. The length of the CDR3 is 8 amino acids, counting both ends. Germline loops: CDR1 ENHRY, CDR2 SYGVKD. The CDR3 loop is CAIMGSGV.

The chain carries TRBV5-6 and TRBJ2-7; either TRBD1 or TRBD2 may fit D (5 bases each). Germline loops: CDR1 SGHDT, CDR2 YYEEEE. Between the trimmed V and J ends, which lost 5 bases and 2 bases, there was a span of 20 bases. CDR3 length: 16 residues. The CDR3 region is CASRLTADWGPYEQYF. The DNA for the CDR3 is TGTGCCAGCAGATTAACCGCAGATTGGGGACCCTACGAGCAGTACTTC.

V gene TRBV19 combines with J gene TRBJ1-5, with D maybe TRBD1 (5 bases). Germline values: CDR1 LNHDA, CDR2 SQIVND (reference sequence). This CDR3 spans 14 amino acids. V shed 6 bases and J shed 5 bases, with 14 bases lying between them. DNA of the CDR3: TGTGCCAGTAGCCGGGGACGGCGGGATCAGCCCCAGCATTTT. It translates to CASSRGRRDQPQHF. The full variable domain, its missing parts supplied by reference TRBV19 and TRBJ1-5, is DGGITQSPKYLFRKEGQNVTLSCEQNLNHDAMYWYRQDPGQGLRLIYYSQIVNDFQKGDIAEGYSVSREKKESFPLTVTSAQKNPTAFYLCASSRGRRDQPQHFGDGTRLSIL.

The count of this clone is one. V is TRBV7-9 and J is TRBJ2-7; no definite D call. Germline V gene data show CDR1 as SEHNR and CDR2 as FQNEAQ (reference sequence). V was pared by 2 bases and J by 2 bases, with 10 bases between. The CDR3 totals 14 residues. The CDR3 coding sequence is TGTGCCAGCAGCTTATTCGACGGAGCCTACGAGCAGTACTTC. It specifies CASSLFDGAYEQYF.

The chain employs TRBV6-5 and TRBJ1-1, with no clear D. The CDR3 runs 14 residues. Trimming took off 6 bases at V and 1 base at J, with 12 bases between the two ends. Per the germline V gene, CDR1 is MNHEY and CDR2 is SVGAGI. Here the CDR3 DNA reads TGTGCCAGCAGCCTACACTGGGGGAACACTGAAGCTTTCTTT. Encoded protein: CASSLHWGNTEAFF.

J is TRBJ1-2 and V is TRBV11-2; D gene uncertain. V was clipped by 0 bases and J by 2 bases, with 4 bases between them. Germline-derived CDR1 and CDR2 are SGHAT and FQNNGV. This CDR3 is 13 amino acids long. Here the CDR3 DNA reads TGTGCCAGCAGCTTAGACAAGAACTATGGCTACACCTTC. This sequence encodes CASSLDKNYGYTF.

V is TRBV15 and J is TRBJ2-5; 11 bases agree with TRBD2. CDR1 LNHNV and CDR2 YYDKDF come from the germline V gene (reference sequence). The trim removed 5 bases at V and 5 bases at J, leaving 10 bases unmatched. There are 16 residues in the CDR3. CDR3 sequence reads: CATSGTLAGARETQYF. CDR3 coding DNA: TGTGCCACCAGCGGTACACTAGCGGGGGCCCGGGAGACCCAGTACTTC.

The table lists this clone with a few counts. The chain uses TRBV19 and TRBJ1-1, with no clear D. Trimming stripped 1 base from V and 5 bases from J, with 8 bases between. Per the germline V gene, CDR1 is LNHDA and CDR2 is SQIVND (reference sequence). This CDR3 spans 13 amino acids. The CDR3, as DNA: TGTGCCAGTAGTATAGGGCTCGGGACTGAAGCTTTCTTT. This translates into CASSIGLGTEAFF. The variable domain in full, with the rest retrieved from reference TRBV19 and TRBJ1-1, is DGGITQSPKYLFRKEGQNVTLSCEQNLNHDAMYWYRQDPGQGLRLIYYSQIVNDFQKGDIAEGYSVSREKKESFPLTVTSAQKNPTAFYLCASSIGLGTEAFFGQGTRLTVV.

V and J are TRBV30 and TRBJ2-5, with a possible D match to TRBD1 (5 bases). The CDR3 has 13 amino acids. Germline CDR1 is GTSNPN and CDR2 is SVGIG (reference sequence). The V and J ends lost 2 bases and 4 bases respectively, with 11 bases between them. The chain's CDR3 is CAWSPGLGETQYF. In DNA form, the CDR3 reads TGTGCCTGGAGTCCAGGGCTGGGAGAGACCCAGTACTTC.

CDR3 bases: TGTGCCATCAGTGTAGGAACAGGGCGGGTGGGTACGCAGTATTTT. It specifies CAISVGTGRVGTQYF. V usage is TRBV10-3 and J usage is TRBJ2-3, with D possibly being TRBD1 (6 bases). V shed 4 bases and J shed 8 bases, with 19 bases lying between them. The CDR3 is 15 amino acids. From germline, CDR1 is ENHRY and CDR2 SYGVKD.

V is TRBV7-9 and J is TRBJ2-2; the match to TRBD2 covers 8 bases. Germline V gene sequence: CDR1 SEHNR, CDR2 FQNEAQ (reference sequence). J was trimmed by 7 bases and V by 5 bases; bases with no gene match: 6. The CDR3 covers 14 residues. The CDR3: CASSRGGADGELFF. The DNA for the CDR3 is TGTGCCAGCAGCCGGGGGGGCGCGGACGGGGAGCTGTTTTTT.

This chain connects TRBV29-1 to TRBJ1-5, with TRBD1 as a possible D gene (5 bases). The CDR3 sequence is 14 residues long. The germline gives CDR1 SQVTM, CDR2 ANQGSEA. V gave up 7 bases and J gave up 6 bases, with 19 bases separating them. DNA for the CDR3: TGCAGCGCTATTACGTCAGGGCTCGGTCAGCCCCAGCATTTT. Translated: CSAITSGLGQPQHF.

The CDR3 sequence: CASSELNYGTGELFF. CDR3 coding DNA: TGTGCCAGCAGTGAACTCAATTATGGGACCGGGGAGCTGTTTTTT. The chain carries TRBV6-1 and TRBJ2-2; no firm D call. The CDR3 length is 15 residues. Per germline, CDR1 MNHNS and CDR2 SASEGT. Deletions cut 2 bases from V and 5 bases from J, with 12 bases between.

The chain links TRBV5-1 to TRBJ2-3; the D gene is possibly TRBD1 (6 bases). Germline V gene sequence: CDR1 SGHRS, CDR2 YFSETQ. The germline V and J ends were trimmed by 0 bases and 6 bases, with 8 bases remaining between them. This CDR3 spans 13 amino acids. CDR3 DNA sequence: TGCGCCAGCAGCTTGGCGCAGGGGGATACGCAGTATTTT. It codes for CASSLAQGDTQYF.

This chain links TRBV9 with TRBJ1-4, with a weak D call TRBD1 (5 bases). CDR3 length equals 22 residues. Trimming removed 3 bases from V and 8 bases from J, with 38 bases in between. Germline lookup yields CDR1 SGDLS and CDR2 YYNGEE. The CDR3: CASSAGVRGRSPTPGRPEKLFF. DNA of the CDR3: TGTGCCAGCAGCGCGGGGGTTCGGGGTAGGAGCCCTACACCCGGGAGGCCGGAAAAACTGTTTTTT.

The chain employs TRBV10-3 and TRBJ2-7; TRBD2 matches 8 bases. This CDR3 contains 15 residues. V lost 3 bases and J lost 4; bases outside the gene matches: 8. Per germline, CDR1 ENHRY and CDR2 SYGVKD. CDR3 residues: CAISDPGGGFYEQYF. The CDR3 DNA reads as TGTGCCATCAGTGACCCGGGGGGGGGTTTTTACGAGCAGTACTTC.

The chain employs TRBV2 and TRBJ2-2, with TRBD1 identical over 7 bases. Trimming removed 6 bases from V and 2 bases from J; junction bases left unmatched: 3. Germline CDR1 SNHLY, CDR2 FYNNEI. This CDR3 has 14 amino acids. The CDR3 here is CASSGTANTGELFF. CDR3 coding DNA: TGTGCCAGCAGCGGGACAGCTAACACCGGGGAGCTGTTTTTT.

This clone appeared a single time. V usage is TRBV6-1 and J usage is TRBJ1-6, with 7 bases matching TRBD1. CDR1 and CDR2 (germline): MNHNS, SASEGT. Trimming removed 5 bases from V and 7 bases from J; junction bases left unmatched: 2. The CDR3 is 13 residues long. Here the CDR3 DNA reads TGTGCCAGCAGTCGACAGGGAAATTCACCCCTCCACTTT. Protein product: CASSRQGNSPLHF.

This rearrangement joins TRBV28 to TRBJ1-2, with D tentatively TRBD1 (5 bases). Germline values: CDR1 MDHEN, CDR2 SYDVKM. The V and J ends lost 6 bases and 4 bases respectively, with 12 bases between them. The CDR3 is 13 residues long. CDR3 nucleotide sequence: TGTGCCAGCAGCGAGGGGCGGCTCTATGGCTACACCTTC. Translated, it gives CASSEGRLYGYTF.